This T cell receptor (beta chain) was recovered during a study of shared clonotypes between healthy human individuals. Naive CD8 isolation took CD45RO-negative cells positively selected for CCR7 and excluded terminally differentiated effector memory CD45RA+ cells. As to this clone: Antigen: not known.

Method: immunoSEQ multiplex PCR; TCRdb's copy keeps in-frame clones and lacks some. The sample yields roughly 2.1 million clones, under 95% seen once. Trimming cost V 4 bases and J 5 bases, with 12 bases left between them. CDR1 is SGHNT and CDR2 is YYREEE in the germline V gene (reference sequence). The CDR3 is 13 residues long. The study, taken as a whole, reports: The authors expected sequencing depth to affect clonotype sharing among donors.

The clonotype comes from a man in his late teens or twenties in good health. Some clones in this sample may be carry-over from other donors' samples. The V gene is TRBV5-4, the J gene TRBJ1-1; TRBD1 is a possible D gene (5 bases). The sequenced sample consisted of naive CD8+ T cells from PBMCs. CDR3: CASSLSRGTEAFF. CDR3 DNA: TGTGCCAGCAGCCTATCGAGGGGTACTGAAGCTTTCTTT.